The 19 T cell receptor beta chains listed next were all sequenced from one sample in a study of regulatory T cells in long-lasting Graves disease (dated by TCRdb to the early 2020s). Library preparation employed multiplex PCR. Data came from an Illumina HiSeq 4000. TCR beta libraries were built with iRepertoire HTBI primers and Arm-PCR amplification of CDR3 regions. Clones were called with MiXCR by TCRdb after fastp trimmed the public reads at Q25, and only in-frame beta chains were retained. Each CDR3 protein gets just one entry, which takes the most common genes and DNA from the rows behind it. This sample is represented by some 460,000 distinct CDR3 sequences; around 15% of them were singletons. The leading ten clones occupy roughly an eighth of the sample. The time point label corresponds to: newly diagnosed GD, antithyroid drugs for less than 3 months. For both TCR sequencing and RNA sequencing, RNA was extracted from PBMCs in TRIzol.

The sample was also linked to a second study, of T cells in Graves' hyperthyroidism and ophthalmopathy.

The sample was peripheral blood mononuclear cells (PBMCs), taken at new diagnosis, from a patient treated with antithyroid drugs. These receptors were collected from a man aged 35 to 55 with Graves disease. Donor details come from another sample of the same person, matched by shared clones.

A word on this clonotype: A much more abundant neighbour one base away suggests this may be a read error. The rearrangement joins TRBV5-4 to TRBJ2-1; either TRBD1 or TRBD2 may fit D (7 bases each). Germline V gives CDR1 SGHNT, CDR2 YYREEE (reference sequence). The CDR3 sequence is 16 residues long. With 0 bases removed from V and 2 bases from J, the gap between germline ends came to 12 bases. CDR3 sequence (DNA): TGTGCCAGCAGCTTGGGGGGGGGACAGCCCTACAATGAGCAGTTCTTC. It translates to CASSLGGGQPYNEQFF.

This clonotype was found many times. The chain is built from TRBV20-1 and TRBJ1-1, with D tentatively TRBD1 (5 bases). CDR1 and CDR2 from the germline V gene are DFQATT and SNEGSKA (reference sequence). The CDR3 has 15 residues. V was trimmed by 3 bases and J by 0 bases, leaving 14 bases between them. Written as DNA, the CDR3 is TGCAGTGCTAGTAGCATTCACAGGCTGAACACTGAAGCTTTCTTT. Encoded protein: CSASSIHRLNTEAFF.

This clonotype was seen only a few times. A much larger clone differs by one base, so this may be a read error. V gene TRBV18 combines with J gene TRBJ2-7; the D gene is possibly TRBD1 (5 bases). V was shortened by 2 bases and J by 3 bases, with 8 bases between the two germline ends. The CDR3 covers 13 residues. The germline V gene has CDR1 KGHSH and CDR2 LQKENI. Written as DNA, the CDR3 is TGTGCCAGCTCACCAGGGGCTCGCTACGAGCAGTACTTC. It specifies CASSPGARYEQYF.

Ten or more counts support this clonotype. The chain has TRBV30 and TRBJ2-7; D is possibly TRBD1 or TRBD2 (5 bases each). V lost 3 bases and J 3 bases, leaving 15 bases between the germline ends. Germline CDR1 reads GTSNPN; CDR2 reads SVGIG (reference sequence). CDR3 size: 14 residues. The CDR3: CAWSDRDGIYEQYF. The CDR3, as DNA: TGTGCCTGGAGCGACCGGGACGGCATCTACGAGCAGTACTTC.

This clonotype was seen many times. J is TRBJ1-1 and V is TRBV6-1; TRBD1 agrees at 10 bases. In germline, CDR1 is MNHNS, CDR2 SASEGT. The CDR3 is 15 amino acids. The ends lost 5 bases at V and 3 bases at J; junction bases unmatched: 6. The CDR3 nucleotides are TGTGCCAGCAGTATGACAGGGGGCGGGGACACTGAAGCTTTCTTT. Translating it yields CASSMTGGGDTEAFF.

The CDR3: CASSPGLDSYNEQFF. In DNA, the CDR3 is TGTGCCAGCAGCCCAGGACTAGATTCATACAATGAGCAGTTCTTC. The chain joins TRBV3-1 to TRBJ2-1; 7 positions agree with TRBD2. The CDR3 has 15 amino acids. Germline CDR1 is LGHDT and CDR2 is YNNKEL (reference sequence). V trimming: 4 bases; J trimming: 4 bases; junction bases outside the gene matches: 7.

CDR3 DNA sequence: TGTGCCAGCAGTTATGGTGGAAGCCACCGAGGAGATACGCAGTATTTT. It codes for CASSYGGSHRGDTQYF. V gene TRBV6-2 or TRBV6-3 combines with J gene TRBJ2-3; D not certain. The V end was cut by 3 bases, the J end by 5 bases, with 18 bases between. This CDR3 comprises 16 residues. The germline gives CDR1 MNHEY, CDR2 SVGEGT.

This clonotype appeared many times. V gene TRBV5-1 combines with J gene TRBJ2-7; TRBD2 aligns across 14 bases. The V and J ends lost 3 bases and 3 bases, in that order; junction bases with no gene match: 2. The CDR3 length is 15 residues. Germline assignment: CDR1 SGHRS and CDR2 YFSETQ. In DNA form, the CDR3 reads TGCGCCAGCAGCTCGACTAGCGGGAGGGACTACGAGCAGTACTTC. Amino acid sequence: CASSSTSGRDYEQYF.

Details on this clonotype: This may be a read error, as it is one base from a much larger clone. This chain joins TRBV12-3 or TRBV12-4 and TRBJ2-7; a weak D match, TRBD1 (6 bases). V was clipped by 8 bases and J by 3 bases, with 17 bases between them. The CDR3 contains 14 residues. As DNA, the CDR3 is TGTGCCAGCGGCCGGCGACAGGTCATCTACGAGCAGTACTTC. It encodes CASGRRQVIYEQYF.

DNA of the CDR3: TGTGCCTCTACCGGGACAGGGTATGAAAAACTGTTTTTT. It specifies CASTGTGYEKLFF. This rearrangement joins TRBV7-9 to TRBJ1-4; 9 bases align to TRBD1. The ends lost 11 bases at V and 6 bases at J; junction bases unmatched: 7. The length of the CDR3 is 13 residues. Germline V gene data show CDR1 as SEHNR and CDR2 as FQNEAQ (reference sequence).

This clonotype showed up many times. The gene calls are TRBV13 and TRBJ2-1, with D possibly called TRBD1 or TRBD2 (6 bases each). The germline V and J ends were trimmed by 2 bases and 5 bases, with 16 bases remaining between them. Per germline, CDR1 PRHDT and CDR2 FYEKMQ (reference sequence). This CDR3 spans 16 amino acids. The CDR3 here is CASSLRRGFANNEQFF. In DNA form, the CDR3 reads TGTGCCAGCAGCTTAAGGAGGGGGTTTGCTAACAATGAGCAGTTCTTC.

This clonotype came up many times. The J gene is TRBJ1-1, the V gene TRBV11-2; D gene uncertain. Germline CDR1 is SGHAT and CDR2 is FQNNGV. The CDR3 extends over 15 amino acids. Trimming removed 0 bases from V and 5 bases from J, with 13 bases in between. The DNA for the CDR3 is TGTGCCAGCAGCTTAGATCACCGGTCAGAGACTGAAGCTTTCTTT. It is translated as CASSLDHRSETEAFF. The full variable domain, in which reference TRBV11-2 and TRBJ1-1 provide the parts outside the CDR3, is EAGVAQSPRYKIIEKRQSVAFWCNPISGHATLYWYQQILGQGPKLLIQFQNNGVVDDSQLPKDRFSAERLKGVDSTLKIQPAKLEDSAVYLCASSLDHRSETEAFFGQGTRLTVV.

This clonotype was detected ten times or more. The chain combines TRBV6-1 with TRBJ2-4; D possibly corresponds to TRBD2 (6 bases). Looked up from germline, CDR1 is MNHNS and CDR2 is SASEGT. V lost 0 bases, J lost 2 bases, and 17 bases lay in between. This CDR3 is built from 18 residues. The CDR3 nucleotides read TGTGCCAGCAGTGAAGCCCTCGAATCGGGGGAGACCAAAAACATTCAGTACTTC. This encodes CASSEALESGETKNIQYF.

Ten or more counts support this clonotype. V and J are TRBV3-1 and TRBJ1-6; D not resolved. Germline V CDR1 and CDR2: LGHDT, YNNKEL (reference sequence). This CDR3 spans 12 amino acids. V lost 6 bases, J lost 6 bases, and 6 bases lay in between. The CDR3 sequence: CASRDLNSPLHF. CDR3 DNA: TGTGCCAGCAGGGACCTTAATTCACCCCTCCACTTT.

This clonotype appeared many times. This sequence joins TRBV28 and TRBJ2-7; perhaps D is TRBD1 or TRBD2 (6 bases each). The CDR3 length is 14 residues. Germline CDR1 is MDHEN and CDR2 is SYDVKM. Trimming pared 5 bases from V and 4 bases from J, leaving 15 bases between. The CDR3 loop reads CASSQRRGEYEQYF. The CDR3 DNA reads TGTGCCAGCAGTCAAAGGAGGGGGGAATACGAGCAGTACTTC.

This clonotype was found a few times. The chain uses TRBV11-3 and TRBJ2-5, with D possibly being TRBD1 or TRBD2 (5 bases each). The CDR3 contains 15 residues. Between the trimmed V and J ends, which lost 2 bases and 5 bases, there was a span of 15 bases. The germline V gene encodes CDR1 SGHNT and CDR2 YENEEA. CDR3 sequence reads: CASSLLGDRWETQYF. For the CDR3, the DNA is TGTGCCAGCAGCTTATTGGGGGATCGATGGGAGACCCAGTACTTC. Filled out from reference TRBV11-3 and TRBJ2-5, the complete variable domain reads EAGVVQSPRYKIIEKKQPVAFWCNPISGHNTLYWYLQNLGQGPELLIRYENEEAVDDSQLPKDRFSAERLKGVDSTLKIQPAELGDSAVYLCASSLLGDRWETQYFGPGTRLLVL.

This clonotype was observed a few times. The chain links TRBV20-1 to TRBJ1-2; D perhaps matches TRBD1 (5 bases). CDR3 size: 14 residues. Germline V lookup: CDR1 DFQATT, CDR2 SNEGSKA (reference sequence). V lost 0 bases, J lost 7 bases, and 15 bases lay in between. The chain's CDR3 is CSARDHWGGPGYTF. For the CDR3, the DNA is TGCAGTGCTAGAGATCACTGGGGGGGTCCTGGCTACACCTTC.

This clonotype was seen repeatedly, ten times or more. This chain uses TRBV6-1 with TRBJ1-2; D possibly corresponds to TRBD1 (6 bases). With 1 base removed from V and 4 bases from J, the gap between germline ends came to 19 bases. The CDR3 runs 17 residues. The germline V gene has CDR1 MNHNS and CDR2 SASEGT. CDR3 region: CASSEEVGRGSFYGYTF. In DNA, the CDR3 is TGTGCCAGCAGTGAAGAAGTTGGCAGGGGATCTTTCTATGGCTACACCTTC.

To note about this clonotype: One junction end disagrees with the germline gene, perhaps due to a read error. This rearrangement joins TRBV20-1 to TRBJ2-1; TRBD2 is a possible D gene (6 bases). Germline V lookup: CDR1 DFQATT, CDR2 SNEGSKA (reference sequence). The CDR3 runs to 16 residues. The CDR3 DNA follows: TGCAGTGCTAGGGTCGCTAGCGCCCACTCCTACAATGAGGAGTTCTTC. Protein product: CSARVASAHSYNEEFF.